Shown below are 21 T cell receptor beta chains from a single sample sequenced in a study of blood T cell repertoires in COVID-19. The assay was immunoSEQ multiplex PCR, and TCRdb's table has in-frame clones only and misses some. Found here are over 85,000 clones, more than 75% of them singletons; the top ten hold around 4.7%. Material for sequencing was peripheral blood. The receptors derive from a woman at least 80 years old with active COVID-19.

The V call is TRBV29-1, the J call TRBJ1-1, with a tentative D call TRBD1 (5 bases). The CDR3 extends over 10 amino acids. Per the germline V gene, CDR1 is SQVTM and CDR2 is ANQGSEA. Trimming left V 5 bases short and J 6 bases short, with 7 bases between. CDR3 amino acids: CSVWGPEAFF. CDR3 DNA sequence: TGCAGCGTTTGGGGCCCTGAAGCTTTCTTT.

This chain links TRBV5-4 with TRBJ2-7; 8 bases are a match to TRBD1. CDR1 and CDR2 from the germline V gene are SGHNT and YYREEE (reference sequence). CDR3 length equals 14 residues. J was trimmed by 7 bases and V by 4 bases; bases with no gene match: 10. CDR3 DNA sequence: TGTGCCAGCAGCACAGGGGGATACGGATTGGAGCAGTACTTC. It encodes CASSTGGYGLEQYF.

The genes are TRBV5-1 and TRBJ2-1; 10 nucleotides agree with TRBD2. J gave up 6 bases and V 3 bases, and 12 bases lay outside the gene matches. In germline, CDR1 is SGHRS, CDR2 YFSETQ. CDR3 size: 17 residues. The CDR3 reads CASSSASGSTGSNEQFF. As DNA, the CDR3 is TGCGCCAGCAGCTCGGCTAGCGGGAGCACAGGCAGCAATGAGCAGTTCTTC.

This clone has just one count. J is TRBJ2-1 and V is TRBV3-1 (or the pseudogene TRBV3-2); 10 positions match TRBD2. This CDR3 has 16 amino acids. Looked up from germline, CDR1 is LGHDT and CDR2 is YNNKEL (reference sequence). The junction had 8 bases not matched to a gene; V was cut back by 3 bases and J by 6 bases. In DNA form, the CDR3 reads TGTGCCAGCAGCCACAGCGGTCTAGCGGGAGTCAATGAGCAGTTCTTC. This gives the protein CASSHSGLAGVNEQFF.

This sequence joins TRBV6-5 and TRBJ1-6; D is unclear. The germline V gene has CDR1 MNHEY and CDR2 SVGAGI. The V gene lost 6 bases and the J gene lost 7 bases, with 10 bases spanning the gap. There are 13 residues in the CDR3. Here the CDR3 reads CASSRNTNSPLHF. DNA of the CDR3: TGTGCCAGCAGCAGGAACACCAATTCACCCCTCCACTTT.

The chain links TRBV6-4 to TRBJ2-7, with 13 bases that match TRBD2. This CDR3 contains 15 residues. Germline V gives CDR1 MRHNA, CDR2 SNTAGT. Germline trimming cut 4 bases from V and 2 bases from J; bases unmatched to any gene: 2. The CDR3 loop reads CASSVGTSGTYEQYF. In DNA form, the CDR3 reads TGTGCCAGCAGTGTTGGGACTAGCGGGACCTACGAGCAGTACTTC.

The rearrangement joins TRBV15 to TRBJ1-2, with D tentatively TRBD1 (6 bases). Germline assignment: CDR1 LNHNV and CDR2 YYDKDF (reference sequence). The CDR3 totals 14 residues. V lost 0 bases, J lost 6 bases, and 11 bases lay in between. Here the CDR3 reads CATSRDLGQNGYTF. CDR3 in DNA: TGTGCCACCAGCAGAGATCTAGGACAGAATGGCTACACCTTC.

The CDR3 DNA reads as TGCGCCAGCCTGGGGGCAGCGAACACCGGGGAGCTGTTTTTT. Translating gives CASLGAANTGELFF. This sequence joins TRBV5-1 and TRBJ2-2; weak D call: TRBD1 (6 bases). V was pared by 7 bases and J by 0 bases, with 10 bases between. The CDR3 runs 14 residues. The germline V gene has CDR1 SGHRS and CDR2 YFSETQ.

The rearrangement joins TRBV6-6 to TRBJ2-1; weak D call: TRBD2 (6 bases). The CDR3 is made up of 12 amino acids. Germline V gives CDR1 MNHNY, CDR2 SVGAGI (reference sequence). V was pared by 0 bases and J by 15 bases, with 12 bases between. The CDR3, as DNA: TGTGCCAGCAGTTACTCCGGGGACTCGAGGTTCTTC. This gives the protein CASSYSGDSRFF.

The rearrangement links TRBV5-5 to TRBJ2-1; 13 bases are a match to TRBD2. The ends lost 3 bases at V and 7 bases at J; junction bases unmatched: 13. The V gene's germline CDR1 is SGHKS and CDR2 YYEKEE (reference sequence). This CDR3 comprises 18 residues. The CDR3 region has the DNA TGTGCCAGCAGCTCCGGTACCGGCGGACTAGCGGGAGTTAATGAGCAGTTCTTC. Protein product: CASSSGTGGLAGVNEQFF. Based on the CDR3 plus reference TRBV5-5 and TRBJ2-1, the full variable domain is DAGVTQSPTHLIKTRGQQVTLRCSPISGHKSVSWYQQVLGQGPQFIFQYYEKEERGRGNFPDRFSARQFPNYSSELNVNALLLGDSALYLCASSSGTGGLAGVNEQFFGPGTRLTVL.

The chain is built from TRBV15 and TRBJ2-1, with D maybe TRBD1 (5 bases). This CDR3 has 13 amino acids. Germline values: CDR1 LNHNV, CDR2 YYDKDF (reference sequence). Trimming stripped 4 bases from V and 4 bases from J, with 8 bases between. CDR3 sequence (DNA): TGTGCCACCAGCATCCACAGGTACAATGAGCAGTTCTTC. Protein: CATSIHRYNEQFF.

The V call is TRBV7-8, the J call TRBJ2-2; 10 bases fit TRBD1. Germline values: CDR1 SGHVS, CDR2 FQNEAQ. J was trimmed by 4 bases and V by 1 base; bases with no gene match: 3. CDR3 length: 16 residues. CDR3 sequence (DNA): TGTGCCAGCAGCTTAGTGGGACAGGGGCGCACCGGGGAGCTGTTTTTT. Translating gives CASSLVGQGRTGELFF.

The V call is TRBV27, the J call TRBJ2-1, with D maybe TRBD2 (5 bases). The CDR3 is made up of 14 amino acids. The V and J ends lost 10 bases and 3 bases respectively, with 16 bases between them. CDR1 MNHEY and CDR2 SMNVEV come from the germline V gene (reference sequence). The CDR3 protein is CAIPGGADYNEQFF. The CDR3 DNA follows: TGTGCCATCCCAGGCGGAGCGGACTACAATGAGCAGTTCTTC.

This chain links TRBV25-1 with TRBJ1-4; weak D call: TRBD1 (5 bases). This CDR3 contains 14 residues. V lost 8 bases to trimming and J lost 7 bases, with 17 bases between them. Germline V gene lookup returns CDR1 MGHDK and CDR2 SYGVNS. In nucleotides, the CDR3 is TGTGCCAGCCGGCCCGGGGGGGGTTGTGAAAAACTGTTTTTT. Its protein product is CASRPGGGCEKLFF.

V gene TRBV19 combines with J gene TRBJ1-6; tentative D call: TRBD1 (5 bases). V was cut by 4 bases and J by 11 bases, with 15 bases left in between. The CDR3 has 14 residues. CDR1 and CDR2 from the germline V gene are LNHDA and SQIVND (reference sequence). This CDR3 reads CASSTQNRTPPLHF. Written as DNA, the CDR3 is TGTGCCAGTAGTACCCAGAACAGGACGCCACCCCTCCACTTT.

V and J are TRBV5-4 and TRBJ2-7; a weak D match, TRBD2 (5 bases). V dropped 3 bases and J dropped 0 bases, with 10 bases sitting between them. Germline-derived CDR1 and CDR2 are SGHNT and YYREEE (reference sequence). The CDR3 consists of 14 residues. Here the CDR3 DNA reads TGTGCCAGCAGCTCCGCGGGCTCCTCCTACGAGCAGTACTTC. Protein: CASSSAGSSYEQYF. The full variable domain, in which reference TRBV5-4 and TRBJ2-7 provide the parts outside the CDR3, is ETGVTQSPTHLIKTRGQQVTLRCSSQSGHNTVSWYQQALGQGPQFIFQYYREEENGRGNFPPRFSGLQFPNYSSELNVNALELDDSALYLCASSSAGSSYEQYFGPGTRLTVT.

The chain employs TRBV18 and TRBJ2-7, with D possibly matching TRBD1 (6 bases). Germline-derived CDR1 and CDR2 are KGHSH and LQKENI. The CDR3 loop spans 15 amino acids. The germline V and J ends were trimmed by 4 bases and 0 bases, with 13 bases remaining between them. CDR3 amino acids: CASSLGTLGSYEQYF. In DNA form, the CDR3 reads TGTGCCAGCTCACTAGGGACATTGGGCTCCTACGAGCAGTACTTC.

The rearrangement uses TRBV3-1 (or the pseudogene TRBV3-2) and TRBJ2-5, with D possibly matching TRBD1 (6 bases). Germline CDR1 LGHDT, CDR2 YNNKEL (reference sequence). V lost 1 base, J lost 3 bases, and 27 bases lay in between. The CDR3 contains 20 residues. Here the CDR3 reads CASSQVEGRWTWGPKETQYF. CDR3 coding DNA: TGTGCCAGCAGCCAAGTTGAGGGGCGCTGGACATGGGGGCCTAAAGAGACCCAGTACTTC.

This chain connects TRBV6-5 to TRBJ2-6; D is ambiguous. Trimming left V 7 bases short and J 0 bases short, with 7 bases between. The CDR3 totals 14 residues. CDR1 and CDR2 from the germline V gene are MNHEY and SVGAGI. CDR3 region: CASNSRSGANVLTF. In DNA, the CDR3 is TGTGCCAGCAATAGTCGCTCTGGGGCCAACGTCCTGACTTTC.

The chain employs TRBV28 and TRBJ1-5; D not certain. Germline V gene data show CDR1 as MDHEN and CDR2 as SYDVKM. The CDR3 runs to 14 residues. V was pared by 3 bases and J by 2 bases, with 8 bases between. CDR3 nucleotide sequence: TGTGCCAGCAGTTTGATTAGTGGCAATCAGCCCCAGCATTTT. Amino acids: CASSLISGNQPQHF.

The chain carries TRBV4-3 and TRBJ2-7; D unresolved. V lost 0 bases and J lost 2, with 8 bases in between. The length of the CDR3 is 14 residues. The germline gives CDR1 LGHNA, CDR2 YSLEER. The CDR3 here is CASSQDLTAYEQYF. As DNA, the CDR3 is TGCGCCAGCAGCCAAGATTTAACGGCCTACGAGCAGTACTTC.